The next 18 T cell receptor beta chains were all read from a single sample in a study of immune heterogeneity within non-small cell lung tumors. Multiplex PCR amplified the TCR beta CDR3 region. Its first round ran for around 10 cycles with 32 V and 13 J primers. TCRdb re-derived calls from the multiplex PCR reads in MiXCR, one entry per CDR3 protein. The sample records roughly 15,000 distinct CDR3 sequences, around 27% being singletons. Bulk tumor genomic DNA (about 600 ng per sample) served as template. Widely spaced biopsies, several per primary tumor, were obtained at surgery. Patients with untreated, newly diagnosed non-small cell lung cancer underwent curative surgery. Sequenced material: lung tumor tissue. Every receptor here comes from a man in his forties or fifties with non-small cell lung cancer.

This clonotype appeared many times. The CDR3 nucleotides are TGTGCCAGCAGCTTGGGCAATCAGCCCCAGCATTTT. As protein: CASSLGNQPQHF. The chain combines TRBV5-6 with TRBJ1-5; no reliable D call. Germline V gene data show CDR1 as SGHDT and CDR2 as YYEEEE. Between the trimmed V and J ends, which lost 0 bases and 2 bases, there was a span of 0 bases. CDR3 length: 12 amino acids.

This clonotype was observed a single time. A much larger clone differs by one base, so this may be a read error. The V and J genes are TRBV12-5 and TRBJ2-1, with D perhaps being TRBD1 or TRBD2 (5 bases each). The CDR3 loop spans 11 amino acids. Germline CDR1 and CDR2: LGHNT and FRNRAP. The CDR3 DNA follows: TGTGTTAGTGGTTTGGGACCTATACCGTTCTTC. Amino acid sequence: CVSGLGPIPFF.

The table lists this clonotype with many counts. This chain links TRBV6-2 or TRBV6-3 with TRBJ2-3, with D tentatively TRBD1 (6 bases). CDR3 size: 18 residues. Germline CDR1 is MNHEY and CDR2 is SVGEGT. Deletions cut 2 bases from V and 3 bases from J, with 21 bases between. The CDR3 here is CASSYIQGLGGFTDTQYF. The CDR3 nucleotides are TGTGCCAGCAGTTACATCCAGGGGCTCGGCGGGTTTACAGATACGCAGTATTTT.

This clonotype was detected only a few times. The rearrangement uses TRBV5-1 and TRBJ1-1, with 7 bases that match TRBD1. The CDR3 consists of 15 residues. J was trimmed by 4 bases and V by 2 bases; bases with no gene match: 8. Germline CDR1 and CDR2: SGHRS and YFSETQ. CDR3 region: CASSLRTGEGTEAFF. The CDR3 region has the DNA TGCGCCAGCAGCTTACGAACAGGGGAGGGCACTGAAGCTTTCTTT.

This clonotype is termed medium-sized. The chain employs TRBV24-1 and TRBJ2-7; D could derive from TRBD1 or TRBD2 (5 bases each). There are 15 residues in the CDR3. Germline CDR1 is KGHDR and CDR2 is SFDVKD. Trimming left V 4 bases short and J 0 bases short, with 12 bases between. Written as DNA, the CDR3 is TGTGCCACCAGTGACCCGGGACGGTCCTCCTACGAGCAGTACTTC. It is translated as CATSDPGRSSYEQYF.

The V gene is TRBV9, the J gene TRBJ1-1; 8 bases are a match to TRBD1. Germline CDR1 SGDLS, CDR2 YYNGEE. The J segment lost 8 bases and the V segment lost 4 bases, leaving 10 bases of the junction unmatched. The CDR3 is made up of 14 amino acids. CDR3 nucleotides: TGTGCCAGCAGCCAATCCCCGTGGGACAGGGAAGCTTTCTTT. The encoded protein is CASSQSPWDREAFF.

Points on this clonotype: One end of the junction is discordant with germline, which a read error may explain. The chain links TRBV4-1 to TRBJ2-7, with 10 bases that match TRBD2. Germline CDR1 MGHRA, CDR2 YSYEKL. This CDR3 spans 17 amino acids. DNA of the CDR3: TGCGCCAACAGCCAAGCCCCTCTAGCGGGGGCCTCCTACGAGCAGTACTTC. It codes for CANSQAPLAGASYEQYF.

In its sample, this clonotype was seen many times. The chain links TRBV20-1 to TRBJ2-5, with 10 positions matching TRBD2. Germline CDR1 DFQATT, CDR2 SNEGSKA (reference sequence). The CDR3 is made up of 15 amino acids. The junction had 8 bases not matched to a gene; V was cut back by 6 bases and J by 1 base. The CDR3 sequence: CSAGPLAGLQETQYF. The DNA of the CDR3 is TGCAGTGCAGGCCCACTAGCGGGGCTCCAAGAGACCCAGTACTTC.

This clonotype came up many times. The CDR3 sequence: CAWSKGGNTEAFF. The CDR3 bases are TGTGCCTGGAGCAAGGGGGGGAACACTGAAGCTTTCTTT. This rearrangement joins TRBV30 to TRBJ1-1; a possible D gene is TRBD1 (6 bases). Germline CDR1 GTSNPN, CDR2 SVGIG (reference sequence). The CDR3 sequence is 13 residues long. Trimming left V 3 bases short and J 1 base short, with 9 bases between.

In this sample, this clonotype is large (0.1 to 1%). The CDR3 reads CASSIRASYEQYF. CDR3 sequence (DNA): TGTGCCAGCAGTATCCGGGCCTCCTACGAGCAGTACTTC. The chain recombines TRBV2 with TRBJ2-7; D is undetermined. Trimming shortened V by 5 bases and J by 0 bases, and 8 bases separated the two germline ends. Per germline, CDR1 SNHLY and CDR2 FYNNEI. This CDR3 has 13 residues.

Note on this clonotype: Since a much larger clone is just one base distant, this may be a read error. The chain has TRBV28 and TRBJ1-2, with 8 positions matching TRBD1. V dropped 7 bases and J dropped 4; count of bases not matched to a gene: 5. This CDR3 comprises 13 residues. Germline lookup yields CDR1 MDHEN and CDR2 SYDVKM. The CDR3 here is CASKTGTGYGYTF. Here the CDR3 DNA reads TGTGCCAGCAAAACCGGGACAGGCTATGGCTACACCTTC.

About this clonotype itself: A read error may be the cause here, since a much bigger clone is one base away. This chain links TRBV18 with TRBJ2-2; possibly TRBD1 or TRBD2 for D (6 bases each). Per germline, CDR1 KGHSH and CDR2 LQKENI. This CDR3 spans 16 amino acids. As DNA, the CDR3 is TGTGCCAGCTCACCACTAAGCGGGTGGGACACCGGGGAGCTGCTTTTT. This sequence encodes CASSPLSGWDTGELLF.

V and J are TRBV4-2 and TRBJ1-2; D gene uncertain. V was trimmed by 0 bases and J by 3 bases, leaving 14 bases between them. This CDR3 is built from 16 residues. CDR1 is LGHNA, CDR2 YNFKEQ, per germline. As DNA, the CDR3 is TGTGCCAGCAGCCAAGATCAATCAGGCCCGTACTATGGCTACACCTTC. This sequence encodes CASSQDQSGPYYGYTF.

This clonotype is medium-sized within its sample. This chain uses TRBV7-3 with TRBJ1-1; 7 bases match TRBD1. With V trimmed by 4 bases and J by 5 bases, 4 bases remained unmatched. This CDR3 is built from 13 residues. Germline CDR1 and CDR2: SGHTA and FQGTGA. The CDR3, as DNA: TGTGCCAGCAGCTCACAGGGGCGGACTGAAGCTTTCTTT. This encodes CASSSQGRTEAFF.

This clonotype was seen repeatedly, ten times or more. The J gene is TRBJ2-1, the V gene TRBV24-1; 8 bases fit TRBD1. The J segment lost 9 bases and the V segment lost 3 bases, leaving 9 bases of the junction unmatched. This CDR3 has 15 residues. From germline, CDR1 is KGHDR and CDR2 SFDVKD. The CDR3 protein is CATSDPGQASREQFF. CDR3 DNA sequence: TGTGCCACCAGTGATCCGGGACAGGCCAGCCGTGAGCAGTTCTTC.

At least ten counts were recorded for this clonotype. The V call is TRBV4-1, the J call TRBJ1-2; D uncertain. The CDR3 contains 16 residues. Trimming took 4 bases from V and 4 from J, leaving 19 bases between them. From germline, CDR1 is MGHRA and CDR2 YSYEKL. The CDR3 is CASSRGKAAILYGYTF. CDR3 nucleotide sequence: TGCGCCAGCAGCCGCGGGAAGGCGGCTATCCTCTATGGCTACACCTTC.

This clonotype was seen at least ten times. The chain's CDR3 is CASSKTGDNSPLHF. CDR3 DNA: TGTGCCAGCAGCAAAACAGGGGATAATTCACCCCTCCACTTT. The rearrangement joins TRBV7-9 to TRBJ1-6, with 7 bases lining up with TRBD1. Per the germline V gene, CDR1 is SEHNR and CDR2 is FQNEAQ (reference sequence). The CDR3 has 14 amino acids. V was pared by 5 bases and J by 5 bases, with 3 bases of the junction left unmatched.

J is TRBJ2-1 and V is TRBV11-2; TRBD2 aligns across 10 bases. The CDR3 is 16 amino acids. Germline values: CDR1 SGHAT, CDR2 FQNNGV. The V gene end was trimmed by 2 bases and the J gene end by 7 bases; junction bases not matched to a gene: 8. DNA of the CDR3: TGTGCCAGCAGCTTAAGGGTAGCGGGAGGTCGGAATGAGCAGTTCTTC. Translated, it gives CASSLRVAGGRNEQFF.